The clone carrying this T cell receptor (beta chain) is medium-sized (0.01 to 0.1%) by share. Its antigen remains unidentified. Time point: sample taken at primary tumor resection. One entry per CDR3 protein results from TCRdb running MiXCR on the 5' RACE reads. The top ten hold about a tenth of the sample, which has 4,000 to 5,000 distinct CDR3 sequences, 10% to 15% seen once. The sample belongs to a study of spatial heterogeneity in lung cancer. Overall study findings and caveats: Counts for ubiquitous and regional expanded TCRs went along with ubiquitous and regional nonsynonymous mutations, respectively. Mutation tallies in tumors tracked expanded intratumoral alpha and beta TCR counts.

This CDR3 is 14 amino acids long. Germline V lookup: CDR1 SGHAT, CDR2 FQNNGV. V was clipped by 2 bases and J by 6 bases, with 12 bases between them. Sequencing was performed on lung tumor tissue, taken at surgery. The sequence was obtained from a female donor with early-stage non-small cell lung cancer. The chain carries TRBV11-2 and TRBJ2-3; D might be TRBD2 (7 bases). DNA for the CDR3: TGTGCCAGCAGCTTAATCAGGGGAGGGGATACGCAGTATTTT. Its protein product is CASSLIRGGDTQYF.